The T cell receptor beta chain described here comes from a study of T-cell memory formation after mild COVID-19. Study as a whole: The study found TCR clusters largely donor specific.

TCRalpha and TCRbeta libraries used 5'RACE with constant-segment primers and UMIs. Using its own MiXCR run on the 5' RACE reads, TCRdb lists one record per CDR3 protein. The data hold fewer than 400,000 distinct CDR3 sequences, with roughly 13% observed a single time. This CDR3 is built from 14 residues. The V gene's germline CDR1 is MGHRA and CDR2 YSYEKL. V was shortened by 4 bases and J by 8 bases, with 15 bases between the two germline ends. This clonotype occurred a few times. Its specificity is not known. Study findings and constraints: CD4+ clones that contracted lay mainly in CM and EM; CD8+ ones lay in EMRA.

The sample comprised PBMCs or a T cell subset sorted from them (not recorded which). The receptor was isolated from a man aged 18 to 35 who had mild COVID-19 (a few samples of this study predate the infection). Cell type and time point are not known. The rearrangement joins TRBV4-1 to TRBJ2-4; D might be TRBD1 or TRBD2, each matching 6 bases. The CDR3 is CASSLMGGLDIQYF. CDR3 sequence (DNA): TGCGCCAGCAGCCTCATGGGGGGCCTGGACATTCAGTACTTC.